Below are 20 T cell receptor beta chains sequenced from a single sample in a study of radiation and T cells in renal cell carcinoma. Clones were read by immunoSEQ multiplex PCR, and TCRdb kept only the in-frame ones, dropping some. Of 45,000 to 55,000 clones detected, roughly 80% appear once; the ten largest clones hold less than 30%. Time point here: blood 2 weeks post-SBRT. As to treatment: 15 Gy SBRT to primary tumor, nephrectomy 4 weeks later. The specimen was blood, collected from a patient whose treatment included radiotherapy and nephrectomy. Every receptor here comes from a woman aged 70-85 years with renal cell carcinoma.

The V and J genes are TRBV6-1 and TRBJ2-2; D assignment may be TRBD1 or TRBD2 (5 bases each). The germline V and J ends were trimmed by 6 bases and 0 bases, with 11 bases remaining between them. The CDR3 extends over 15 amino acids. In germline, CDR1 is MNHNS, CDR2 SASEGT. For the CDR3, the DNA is TGTGCCAGCAGGGTGGGACGTTCGAACACCGGGGAGCTGTTTTTT. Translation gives CASRVGRSNTGELFF.

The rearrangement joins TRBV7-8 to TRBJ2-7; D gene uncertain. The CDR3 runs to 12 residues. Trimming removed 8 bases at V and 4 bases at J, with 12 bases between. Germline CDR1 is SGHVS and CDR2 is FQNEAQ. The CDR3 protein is CASGKTAYEQYF. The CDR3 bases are TGTGCCAGCGGGAAAACGGCATACGAGCAGTACTTC.

CDR3 amino acids: CATTTGDSNQPQHF. CDR3 coding DNA: TGTGCCACCACTACAGGGGATAGCAATCAGCCCCAGCATTTT. The J gene is TRBJ1-5, the V gene TRBV10-3; 7 bases align to TRBD1. This CDR3 comprises 14 residues. Per germline, CDR1 ENHRY and CDR2 SYGVKD. Trimming removed 10 bases from V and 0 bases from J; junction bases left unmatched: 6.

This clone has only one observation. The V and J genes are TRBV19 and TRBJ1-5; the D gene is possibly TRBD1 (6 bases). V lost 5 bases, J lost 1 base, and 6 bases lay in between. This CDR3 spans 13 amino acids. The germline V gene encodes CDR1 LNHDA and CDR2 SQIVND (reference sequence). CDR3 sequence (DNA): TGTGCCAGTAGTCAGGGGAGCAATCAGCCCCAGCATTTT. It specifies CASSQGSNQPQHF.

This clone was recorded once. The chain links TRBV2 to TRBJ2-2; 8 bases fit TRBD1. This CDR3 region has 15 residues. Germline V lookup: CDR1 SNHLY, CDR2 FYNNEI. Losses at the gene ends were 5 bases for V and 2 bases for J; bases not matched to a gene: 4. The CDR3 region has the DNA TGTGCCAGCAGTCCCGGACAGGGTAACACCGGGGAGCTGTTTTTT. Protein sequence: CASSPGQGNTGELFF.

Here the CDR3 reads CASSPEGATSYEQYF. Here the CDR3 DNA reads TGTGCCAGCAGCCCCGAGGGCGCTACCTCCTACGAGCAGTACTTC. The chain has TRBV4-2 and TRBJ2-7; TRBD2 is a possible D gene (5 bases). Germline V gene sequence: CDR1 LGHNA, CDR2 YNFKEQ. Trimming left V 4 bases short and J 0 bases short, with 13 bases between. The CDR3 spans 15 residues.

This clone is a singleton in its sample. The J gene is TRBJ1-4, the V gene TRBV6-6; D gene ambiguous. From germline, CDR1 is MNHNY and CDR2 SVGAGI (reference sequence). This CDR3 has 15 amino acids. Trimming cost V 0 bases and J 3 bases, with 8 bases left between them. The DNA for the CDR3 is TGTGCCAGCAGTTACTCGTTACAGTCTAATGAAAAACTGTTTTTT. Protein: CASSYSLQSNEKLFF.

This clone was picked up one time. The CDR3 sequence is CASSIDHDRGKYGYTF. In nucleotides, the CDR3 is TGTGCCAGTAGTATAGATCATGACAGGGGAAAGTATGGCTACACCTTC. The J gene is TRBJ1-2, the V gene TRBV19, with TRBD1 matching over 8 bases. Germline lookup yields CDR1 LNHDA and CDR2 SQIVND (reference sequence). The CDR3 covers 16 residues. With V trimmed by 0 bases and J by 5 bases, 8 bases remained unmatched.

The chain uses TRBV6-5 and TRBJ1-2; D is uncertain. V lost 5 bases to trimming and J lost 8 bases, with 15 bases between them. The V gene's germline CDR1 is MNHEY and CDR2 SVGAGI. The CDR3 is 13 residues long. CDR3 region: CASSPRLGGGYTF. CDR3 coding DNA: TGTGCCAGCAGTCCGCGCCTCGGAGGAGGCTACACCTTC.

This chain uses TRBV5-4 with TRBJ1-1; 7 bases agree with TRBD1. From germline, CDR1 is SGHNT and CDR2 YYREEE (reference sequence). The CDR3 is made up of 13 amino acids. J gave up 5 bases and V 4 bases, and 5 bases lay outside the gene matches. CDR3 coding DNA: TGTGCCAGCAGCGAACAGGGGCGAACTGAAGCTTTCTTT. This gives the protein CASSEQGRTEAFF.

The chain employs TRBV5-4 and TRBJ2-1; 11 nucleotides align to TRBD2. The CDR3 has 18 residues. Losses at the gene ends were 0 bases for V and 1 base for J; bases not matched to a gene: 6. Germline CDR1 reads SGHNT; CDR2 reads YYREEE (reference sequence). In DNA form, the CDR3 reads TGTGCCAGCAGCTTGGGCGGTAGCGGGGGGGCGTCCTACAATGAGCAGTTCTTC. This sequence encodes CASSLGGSGGASYNEQFF.

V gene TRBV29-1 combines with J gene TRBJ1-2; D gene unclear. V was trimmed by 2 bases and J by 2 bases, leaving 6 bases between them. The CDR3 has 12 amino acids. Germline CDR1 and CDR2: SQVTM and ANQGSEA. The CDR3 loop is CSVETENYGYTF. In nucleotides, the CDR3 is TGCAGCGTTGAAACAGAAAACTATGGCTACACCTTC.

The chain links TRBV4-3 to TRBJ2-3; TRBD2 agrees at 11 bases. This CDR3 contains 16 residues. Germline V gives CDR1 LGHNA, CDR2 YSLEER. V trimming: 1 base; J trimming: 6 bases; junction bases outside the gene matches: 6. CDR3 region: CASSQGASGGQDTQYF. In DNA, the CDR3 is TGCGCCAGCAGCCAAGGGGCTAGCGGGGGGCAGGATACGCAGTATTTT.

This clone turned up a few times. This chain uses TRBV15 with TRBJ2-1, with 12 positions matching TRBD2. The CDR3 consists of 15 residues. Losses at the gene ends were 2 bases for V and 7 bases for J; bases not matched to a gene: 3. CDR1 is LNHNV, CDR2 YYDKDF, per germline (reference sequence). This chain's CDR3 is CATSRPGLAGNEQFF. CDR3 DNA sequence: TGTGCCACCAGCAGACCCGGACTAGCGGGAAATGAGCAGTTCTTC.

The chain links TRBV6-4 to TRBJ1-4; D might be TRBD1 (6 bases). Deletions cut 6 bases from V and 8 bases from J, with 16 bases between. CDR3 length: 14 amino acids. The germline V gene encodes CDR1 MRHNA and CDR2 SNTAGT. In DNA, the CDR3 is TGTGCCAGCAGCCCGACCGCCGGGGGCGAAAAACTGTTTTTT. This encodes CASSPTAGGEKLFF.

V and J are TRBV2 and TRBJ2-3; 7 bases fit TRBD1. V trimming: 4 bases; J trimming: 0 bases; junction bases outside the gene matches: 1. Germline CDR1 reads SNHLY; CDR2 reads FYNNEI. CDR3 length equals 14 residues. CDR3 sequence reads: CASSVQGSTDTQYF. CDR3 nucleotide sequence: TGTGCCAGCAGTGTACAGGGGAGCACAGATACGCAGTATTTT.

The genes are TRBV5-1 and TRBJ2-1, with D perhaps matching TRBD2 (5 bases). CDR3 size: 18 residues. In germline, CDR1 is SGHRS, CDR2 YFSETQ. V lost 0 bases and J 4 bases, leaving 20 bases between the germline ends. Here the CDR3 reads CASSLAFLASRNYNEQFF. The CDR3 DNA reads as TGCGCCAGCAGCTTGGCCTTCCTAGCTTCCCGAAATTACAATGAGCAGTTCTTC.

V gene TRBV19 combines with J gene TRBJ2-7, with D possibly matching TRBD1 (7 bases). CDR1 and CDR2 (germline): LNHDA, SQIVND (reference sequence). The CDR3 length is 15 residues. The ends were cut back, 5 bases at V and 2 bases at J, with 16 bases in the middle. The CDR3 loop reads CASSQSQGGTYEQYF. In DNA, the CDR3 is TGTGCCAGTAGTCAATCTCAGGGGGGAACCTACGAGCAGTACTTC.

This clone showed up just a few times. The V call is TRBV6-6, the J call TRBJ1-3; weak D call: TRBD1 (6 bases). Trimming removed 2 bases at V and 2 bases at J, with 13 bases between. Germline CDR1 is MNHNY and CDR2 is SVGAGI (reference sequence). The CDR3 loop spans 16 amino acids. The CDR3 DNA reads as TGTGCCAGCAGTTACGCCGATACAGGGCCTGGAAACACCATATATTTT. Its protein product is CASSYADTGPGNTIYF.

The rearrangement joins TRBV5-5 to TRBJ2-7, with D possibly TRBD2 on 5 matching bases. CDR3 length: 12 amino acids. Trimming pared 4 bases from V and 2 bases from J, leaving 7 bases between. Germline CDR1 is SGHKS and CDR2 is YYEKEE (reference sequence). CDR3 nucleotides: TGTGCCAGCAGCCCGGGGACCTACGAGCAGTACTTC. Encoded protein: CASSPGTYEQYF.